The clone carrying this T cell receptor (beta chain) was counted once. Its cognate antigen is unknown. The sample belongs to a study of PD-1 blockade in classical Hodgkin lymphoma. Study-wide results and caveats: Repertoire difference causes, possibly disease activity or prior therapy, remain undefined. It was reported that newly diagnosed patients had less baseline TCR diversity than healthy donors.

Time point noted: newly diagnosed, previously untreated cHL patient sample. Untreated, newly diagnosed classical Hodgkin lymphoma PBMCs were used for comparison. Profiling relied on immunoSEQ multiplex PCR, and the TCRdb table lists in-frame clones only, not all of them. The sample holds 70,000 or so clones, over 90% seen once. The CDR3 runs 13 residues. V dropped 5 bases and J dropped 6; count of bases not matched to a gene: 4. The germline V gene encodes CDR1 SGHTA and CDR2 FQGNSA. The TCR sequence derives from a human donor with classical Hodgkin lymphoma. Sequenced sample: peripheral blood mononuclear cells (PBMCs). The chain recombines TRBV7-2 with TRBJ1-5; TRBD1 matches at 7 bases. The CDR3 sequence: CASSPRTGQPQHF. CDR3 nucleotides: TGTGCCAGCAGCCCCCGGACAGGTCAGCCCCAGCATTTT.